This T cell receptor (beta chain) was captured in a study of spatial heterogeneity in lung cancer. Study outcomes and limitations: The number of expanded tumor alpha and beta chains correlated with mutation number.

The library protocol tagged each TCR cDNA with a unique molecular identifier. MiXCR, applied by TCRdb to the 5' RACE reads, yields one record per CDR3 protein. The sample includes 1,500 to 2,000 distinct CDR3 sequences, almost 8.5% seen only once; the top ten take roughly 20%. In its sample, this clonotype is medium-sized. The antigen is undetermined. There are 11 residues in the CDR3. V shed 10 bases and J shed 3 bases, with 10 bases lying between them. The germline V gene has CDR1 LNHDA and CDR2 SQIVND (reference sequence). Time point in this sample: sample taken at primary tumor resection. Extraction of whole RNA from tumor, nontumor lung or frozen PBMC preceded unsorted sequencing.

V usage is TRBV19 and J usage is TRBJ2-7; D possibly corresponds to TRBD2 (5 bases). The sequence derives from a male donor with early-stage non-small cell lung cancer. The specimen comprised lung tumor tissue, sampled at surgery. CDR3 sequence (DNA): TGTGCCACCACCGAGGGCTACGAGCAGTACTTC. Residues: CATTEGYEQYF. Based on the CDR3 plus reference TRBV19 and TRBJ2-7, the full variable domain is DGGITQSPKYLFRKEGQNVTLSCEQNLNHDAMYWYRQDPGQGLRLIYYSQIVNDFQKGDIAEGYSVSREKKESFPLTVTSAQKNPTAFYLCATTEGYEQYFGPGTRLTVT.